The 23 T cell receptor beta chains presented below share a single source sample, sequenced in a study of cytomegalovirus exposure and HLA in healthy donors. Amplification used 60 Vbeta primers and 13 Jbeta primers. The data were produced by immunoSEQ multiplex PCR, yet TCRdb's version contains in-frame clones alone and is incomplete. The sample carries more than 95,000 clones, roughly four fifths recorded once. The sequenced sample consisted of PBMCs. Every receptor here comes from a middle-aged woman in good health and CMV-seronegative.

There are a few counts of this clone. The rearrangement joins TRBV5-8 to TRBJ2-3, with D possibly TRBD1 on 6 matching bases. This CDR3 has 14 amino acids. V lost 4 bases and J lost 3, with 12 bases in between. From germline, CDR1 is SGHTS and CDR2 YDEGEE. For the CDR3, the DNA is TGTGCCAGCAGCCCGAGTCAGGGGACAGATACGCAGTATTTT. Amino acid sequence: CASSPSQGTDTQYF.

The chain has TRBV11-3 and TRBJ2-1, with TRBD2 matching 8 bases. J lost 7 bases, V lost 5 bases, and 7 bases had no gene match. This CDR3 has 14 amino acids. CDR1 and CDR2 from the germline V gene are SGHNT and YENEEA. CDR3 coding DNA: TGTGCCAGCAGCCCGGGGAGCGGGAGAAATGAGCAGTTCTTC. Translating gives CASSPGSGRNEQFF.

The J gene is TRBJ1-2, the V gene TRBV28; no clear D gene. Germline V lookup: CDR1 MDHEN, CDR2 SYDVKM. There are 12 residues in the CDR3. Between the trimmed V and J ends, which lost 5 bases and 2 bases, there was a span of 6 bases. CDR3 nucleotide sequence: TGTGCCAGCAGTAACTTGAACTATGGCTACACCTTC. Translating gives CASSNLNYGYTF.

CDR3 residues: CASSLSRDRRNQPQHF. CDR3 nucleotide sequence: TGTGCCAGCAGTTTGTCCAGGGACAGAAGAAACCAGCCCCAGCATTTT. This chain connects TRBV28 to TRBJ1-5, with 7 bases that match TRBD1. J lost 7 bases, V lost 3 bases, and 12 bases had no gene match. Germline V gene lookup returns CDR1 MDHEN and CDR2 SYDVKM. This CDR3 contains 16 residues.

This clone was recorded once. CDR3 nucleotides: TGTGCCAGCAGTTACCTCTACGAGCAGTACTTC. Its translation: CASSYLYEQYF. The rearrangement links TRBV6-5 to TRBJ2-7; D gene uncertain. Deletions cut 2 bases from V and 3 bases from J, with 2 bases between. The V gene's germline CDR1 is MNHEY and CDR2 SVGAGI. There are 11 residues in the CDR3.

The DNA for the CDR3 is TGTGCCAGCAGCGTAGAGGGTAGCGGTTACTCCTACAATGAGCAGTTCTTC. This gives the protein CASSVEGSGYSYNEQFF. J is TRBJ2-1 and V is TRBV9; a possible D gene is TRBD2 (6 bases). Germline CDR1 reads SGDLS; CDR2 reads YYNGEE. V lost 0 bases, J lost 0 bases, and 13 bases lay in between. This CDR3 contains 17 residues.

The chain employs TRBV27 and TRBJ1-5; D remains ambiguous. The CDR3 covers 16 residues. CDR1 is MNHEY and CDR2 is SMNVEV in the germline V gene (reference sequence). V lost 2 bases to trimming and J lost 2 bases, with 13 bases between them. The CDR3 loop reads CASSLLGPGGNQPQHF. The CDR3, as DNA: TGTGCCAGCAGTTTACTGGGCCCCGGGGGCAATCAGCCCCAGCATTTT.

V usage is TRBV4-2 and J usage is TRBJ2-7, with 9 bases identical to TRBD2. The germline V gene has CDR1 LGHNA and CDR2 YNFKEQ. The CDR3 is made up of 16 amino acids. The V segment lost 1 base and the J segment 4 bases; nucleotides outside the gene matches: 8. The CDR3 loop reads CASSQVRSSGKYEQYF. The CDR3 coding sequence is TGTGCCAGCAGCCAAGTGCGGTCTAGCGGGAAGTACGAGCAGTACTTC.

The chain recombines TRBV4-3 with TRBJ2-5, with no clear D. V lost 1 base to trimming and J lost 1 base, with 7 bases between them. The CDR3 sequence is 14 residues long. Looked up from germline, CDR1 is LGHNA and CDR2 is YSLEER. Here the CDR3 reads CASSQGVAQETQYF. DNA of the CDR3: TGCGCCAGCAGCCAAGGAGTAGCCCAAGAGACCCAGTACTTC.

This chain connects TRBV28 to TRBJ2-7, with TRBD2 identical over 10 bases. Trimming cost V 6 bases and J 0 bases; bases outside gene matches: 8. CDR3 length: 16 residues. Germline assignment: CDR1 MDHEN and CDR2 SYDVKM. CDR3: CASSPPGTSASYEQYF. The CDR3 region has the DNA TGTGCCAGCAGCCCTCCCGGGACTAGCGCCTCCTACGAGCAGTACTTC.

This clone has more than one count but fewer than ten. The CDR3 DNA reads as TGTGCCAGCAGGCCGGGACAGGATGATGAAAAACTGTTTTTT. Translated, it gives CASRPGQDDEKLFF. This chain uses TRBV28 with TRBJ1-4; the match to TRBD1 covers 8 bases. V was clipped by 6 bases and J by 6 bases; unmatched bases: 6. Germline CDR1 MDHEN, CDR2 SYDVKM. The CDR3 has 14 amino acids.

This clone was recorded only once. This chain joins TRBV10-3 and TRBJ1-1, with D unresolved. CDR3 length equals 13 residues. CDR1 is ENHRY, CDR2 SYGVKD, per germline. Trimming cost V 3 bases and J 6 bases, with 11 bases left between them. The CDR3 here is CAISEEGVSEAFF. The DNA of the CDR3 is TGTGCCATCAGTGAAGAGGGAGTCTCTGAAGCTTTCTTT.

The chain is built from TRBV7-3 and TRBJ1-1; D is possibly TRBD1 (5 bases). Germline CDR1 and CDR2: SGHTA and FQGTGA. The V gene lost 3 bases and the J gene lost 0 bases, with 8 bases spanning the gap. The CDR3 runs to 14 residues. CDR3 sequence: CASSFTGMNTEAFF. CDR3 in DNA: TGTGCCAGCAGCTTTACAGGAATGAACACTGAAGCTTTCTTT.

The chain is built from TRBV6-4 and TRBJ2-5; TRBD1 matches at 7 bases. Gene TRBJ2-7 matches the end of the DNA better, so the J call may be wrong. From germline, CDR1 is MRHNA and CDR2 SNTAGT. The length of the CDR3 is 14 residues. The CDR3 DNA follows: TGTGCCAGCAGCCCTGAGACAGGGTTATGCGAGCAGTACTTC. Its translation: CASSPETGLCEQYF.

The V call is TRBV10-1, the J call TRBJ1-3, with D hard to call. V gave up 3 bases and J gave up 4 bases, with 10 bases separating them. From germline, CDR1 is WNHNN and CDR2 SYGVQD (reference sequence). This CDR3 is 14 amino acids long. This CDR3 is CASSDGGPGNTIYF. The CDR3 region has the DNA TGCGCCAGCAGTGATGGAGGGCCGGGAAACACCATATATTTT.

The chain links TRBV5-1 to TRBJ1-1, with 7 positions matching TRBD1. This CDR3 is 14 amino acids long. V lost 3 bases, J lost 2 bases, and 4 bases stayed unmatched. The germline V gene has CDR1 SGHRS and CDR2 YFSETQ. The CDR3: CASSSDRINTEAFF. The CDR3 DNA follows: TGCGCCAGCAGCTCGGACAGGATCAACACTGAAGCTTTCTTT.

This chain uses TRBV18 with TRBJ2-5; D uncertain. V was pared by 0 bases and J by 5 bases, with 4 bases between. The CDR3 contains 12 residues. CDR1 is KGHSH and CDR2 is LQKENI in the germline V gene. The DNA of the CDR3 is TGTGCCAGCTCACCACCGTCGGAGACCCAGTACTTC. This translates into CASSPPSETQYF.

The chain uses TRBV4-2 and TRBJ2-5; 12 nucleotides line up with TRBD1. The DNA matches TRBJ2-7 better at its end, which makes the J call doubtful. This CDR3 comprises 16 residues. Germline lookup yields CDR1 LGHNA and CDR2 YNFKEQ. The CDR3 is CASSQHLGQGAPEQYF. The CDR3 DNA sequence: TGTGCCAGCAGCCAACACCTGGGACAGGGGGCGCCCGAGCAGTACTTC.

The chain combines TRBV18 with TRBJ1-1, with 9 positions matching TRBD1. This CDR3 is built from 14 residues. V gave up 4 bases and J gave up 4 bases; unmatched junction bases: 4. Germline V gene sequence: CDR1 KGHSH, CDR2 LQKENI. The CDR3 sequence: CASSQGQGGTEAFF. CDR3 nucleotides: TGTGCCAGCTCACAGGGACAGGGCGGCACTGAAGCTTTCTTT. Full variable domain (outside the CDR3, taken from reference TRBV18 and TRBJ1-1): NAGVMQNPRHLVRRRGQEARLRCSPMKGHSHVYWYRQLPEEGLKFMVYLQKENIIDESGMPKERFSAEFPKEGPSILRIQQVVRGDSAAYFCASSQGQGGTEAFFGQGTRLTVV.

This clone was observed a handful of times. The chain recombines TRBV28 with TRBJ1-4; 10 bases match TRBD1. Germline CDR1 and CDR2: MDHEN and SYDVKM. The CDR3 sequence is 15 residues long. The V gene end was trimmed by 3 bases and the J gene end by 6 bases; junction bases not matched to a gene: 4. The CDR3 loop reads CASSFGGQGYEKLFF. The CDR3 DNA follows: TGTGCCAGCAGTTTTGGGGGACAGGGGTATGAAAAACTGTTTTTT.

The sample holds many counts of this clone. The V and J genes are TRBV7-9 and TRBJ1-1, with 9 bases identical to TRBD1. Germline-derived CDR1 and CDR2 are SEHNR and FQNEAQ (reference sequence). The CDR3 spans 13 residues. The CDR3 region has the DNA TGTGGCACCGGGACAGGGATACACACTGAAGCTTTCTTT. It encodes CGTGTGIHTEAFF.

This chain uses TRBV7-3 with TRBJ2-2; no definite D call. The CDR3 length is 12 residues. Trimming took 2 bases from V and 6 from J, leaving 4 bases between them. Looked up from germline, CDR1 is SGHTA and CDR2 is FQGTGA. CDR3 in DNA: TGTGCCAGCAGCTTATTCTCCGGGGAGCTGTTTTTT. Its protein product is CASSLFSGELFF.

The chain combines TRBV15 with TRBJ2-5; perhaps TRBD1 as D (6 bases). CDR3 length: 15 amino acids. V was shortened by 5 bases and J by 1 base, with 14 bases between the two germline ends. CDR1 and CDR2 from the germline V gene are LNHNV and YYDKDF (reference sequence). CDR3 protein: CATSSSPGAQETQYF. In nucleotides, the CDR3 is TGTGCCACCAGCTCCAGCCCAGGGGCCCAAGAGACCCAGTACTTC.